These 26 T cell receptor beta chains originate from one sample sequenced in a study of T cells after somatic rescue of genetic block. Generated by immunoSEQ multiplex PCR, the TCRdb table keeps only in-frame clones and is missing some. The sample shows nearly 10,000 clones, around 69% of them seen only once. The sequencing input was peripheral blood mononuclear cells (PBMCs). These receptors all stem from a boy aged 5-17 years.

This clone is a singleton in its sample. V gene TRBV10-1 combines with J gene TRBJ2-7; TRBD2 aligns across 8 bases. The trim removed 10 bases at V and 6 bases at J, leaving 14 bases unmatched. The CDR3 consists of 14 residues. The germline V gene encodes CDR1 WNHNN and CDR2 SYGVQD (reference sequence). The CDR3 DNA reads TGCGCCACCTCTCCGAGGACGGGAGGGCGCGAGCAGTACTTC. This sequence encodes CATSPRTGGREQYF.

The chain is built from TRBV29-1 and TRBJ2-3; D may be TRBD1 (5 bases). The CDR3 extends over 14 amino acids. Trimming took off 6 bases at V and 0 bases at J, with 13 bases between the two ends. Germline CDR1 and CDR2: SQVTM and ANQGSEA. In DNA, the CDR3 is TGCAGCGTCGCCACAGGCGCGAGCACAGATACGCAGTATTTT. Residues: CSVATGASTDTQYF.

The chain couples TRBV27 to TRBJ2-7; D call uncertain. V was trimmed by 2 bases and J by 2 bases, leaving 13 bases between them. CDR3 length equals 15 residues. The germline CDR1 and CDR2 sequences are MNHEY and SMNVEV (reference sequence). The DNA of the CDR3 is TGTGCCAGCAGTTTAATAGCAGCTTTTACCTACGAGCAGTACTTC. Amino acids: CASSLIAAFTYEQYF.

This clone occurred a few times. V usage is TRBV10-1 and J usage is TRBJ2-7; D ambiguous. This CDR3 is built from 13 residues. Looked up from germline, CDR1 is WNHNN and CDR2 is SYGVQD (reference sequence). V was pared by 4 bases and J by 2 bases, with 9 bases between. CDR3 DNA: TGCGCCAGCAGTGGGGATCTCGCCTACGAGCAGTACTTC. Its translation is CASSGDLAYEQYF.

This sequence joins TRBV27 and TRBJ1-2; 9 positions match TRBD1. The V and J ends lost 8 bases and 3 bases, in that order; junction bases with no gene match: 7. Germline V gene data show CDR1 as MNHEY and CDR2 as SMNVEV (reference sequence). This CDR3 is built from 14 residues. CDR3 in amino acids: CASRVGTGHYGYTF. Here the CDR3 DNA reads TGTGCCAGCCGAGTCGGGACAGGGCACTATGGCTACACCTTC.

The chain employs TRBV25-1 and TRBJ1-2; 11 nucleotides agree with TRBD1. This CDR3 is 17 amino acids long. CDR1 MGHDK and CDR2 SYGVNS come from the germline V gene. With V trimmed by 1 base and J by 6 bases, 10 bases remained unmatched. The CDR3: CASSEFPRTGGSDGYTF. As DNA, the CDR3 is TGTGCCAGCAGTGAATTCCCCCGGACAGGGGGCAGTGATGGCTACACCTTC.

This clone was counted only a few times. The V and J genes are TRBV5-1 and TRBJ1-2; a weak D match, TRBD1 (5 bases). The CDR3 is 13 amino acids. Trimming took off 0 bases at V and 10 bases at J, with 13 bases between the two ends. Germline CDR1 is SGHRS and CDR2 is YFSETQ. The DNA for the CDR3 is TGCGCCAGCAGCTTGGCTGGCGGGGGGGACTACACCTTC. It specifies CASSLAGGGDYTF.

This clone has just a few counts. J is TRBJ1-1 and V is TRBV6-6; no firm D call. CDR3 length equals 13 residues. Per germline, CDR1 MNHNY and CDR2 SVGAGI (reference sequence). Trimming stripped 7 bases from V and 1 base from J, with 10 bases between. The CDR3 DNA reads TGTGCCAGCACCCCCGACGGGAACACTGAAGCTTTCTTT. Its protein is CASTPDGNTEAFF.

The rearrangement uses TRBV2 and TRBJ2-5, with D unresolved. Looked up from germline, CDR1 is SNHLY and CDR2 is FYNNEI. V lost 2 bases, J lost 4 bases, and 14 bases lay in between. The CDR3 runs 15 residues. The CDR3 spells CASSESQIGRETQYF. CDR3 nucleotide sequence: TGTGCCAGCAGTGAATCACAAATCGGACGAGAGACCCAGTACTTC.

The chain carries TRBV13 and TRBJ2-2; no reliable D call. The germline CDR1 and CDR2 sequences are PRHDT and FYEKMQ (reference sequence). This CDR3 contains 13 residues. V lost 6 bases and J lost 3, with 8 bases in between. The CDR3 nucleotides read TGTGCCAGCAGTTTCCAGGACACCGGGGAGCTGTTTTTT. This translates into CASSFQDTGELFF.

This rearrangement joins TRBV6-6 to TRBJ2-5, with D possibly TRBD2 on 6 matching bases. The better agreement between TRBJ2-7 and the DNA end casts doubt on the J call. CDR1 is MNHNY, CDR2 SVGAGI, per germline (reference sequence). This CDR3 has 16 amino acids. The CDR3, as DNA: TGTGCCAGCAGTTACTCATCGCGGAAAGGAGGGGACGAGCAGTACTTC. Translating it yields CASSYSSRKGGDEQYF.

The CDR3 sequence is CASSMGQGATPDTQYF. For the CDR3, the DNA is TGTGCCAGCAGCATGGGACAGGGGGCGACCCCAGATACGCAGTATTTT. V usage is TRBV5-4 and J usage is TRBJ2-3, with 12 bases fitting TRBD1. Per germline, CDR1 SGHNT and CDR2 YYREEE (reference sequence). The ends lost 4 bases at V and 4 bases at J; junction bases unmatched: 7. The CDR3 is 16 amino acids.

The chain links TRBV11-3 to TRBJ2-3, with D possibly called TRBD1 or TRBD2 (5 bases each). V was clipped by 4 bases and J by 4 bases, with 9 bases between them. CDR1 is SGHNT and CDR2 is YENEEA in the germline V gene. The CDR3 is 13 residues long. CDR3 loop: CASSSRDPDTQYF. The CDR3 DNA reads TGTGCCAGCAGCTCCAGGGACCCAGATACGCAGTATTTT.

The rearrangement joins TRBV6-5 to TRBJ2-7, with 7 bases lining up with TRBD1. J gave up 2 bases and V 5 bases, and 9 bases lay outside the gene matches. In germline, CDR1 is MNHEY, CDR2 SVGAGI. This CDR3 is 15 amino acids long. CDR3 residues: CASSAPGQFPYEQYF. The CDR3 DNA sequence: TGTGCCAGCAGTGCTCCGGGACAGTTCCCCTACGAGCAGTACTTC.

CDR3 coding DNA: TGTGCCAGCAGCTTTACAGGACAGGGGGCTTCCTACGAGCAGTACTTC. Encoded protein: CASSFTGQGASYEQYF. The gene calls are TRBV7-8 and TRBJ2-7; 11 nucleotides match TRBD1. Germline CDR1 reads SGHVS; CDR2 reads FQNEAQ. The CDR3 is made up of 16 amino acids. Trimming at V came to 3 bases and at J to 1 base, leaving 5 bases not matched to a gene.

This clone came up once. The CDR3 region has the DNA TGTGCCAGCAGCTTGGGACAGGGGGTCCTATCCTACGAGCAGTACTTC. Its translation is CASSLGQGVLSYEQYF. The gene calls are TRBV7-9 and TRBJ2-7; the match to TRBD1 covers 11 bases. Looked up from germline, CDR1 is SEHNR and CDR2 is FQNEAQ (reference sequence). The CDR3 totals 16 residues. V lost 3 bases, J lost 1 base, and 5 bases stayed unmatched.

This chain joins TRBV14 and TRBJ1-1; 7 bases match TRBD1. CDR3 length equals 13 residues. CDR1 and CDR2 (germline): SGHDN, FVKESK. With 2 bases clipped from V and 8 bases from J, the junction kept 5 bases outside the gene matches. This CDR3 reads CASSQTLDREAFF. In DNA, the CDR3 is TGTGCCAGCAGCCAAACCCTGGACAGGGAAGCTTTCTTT.

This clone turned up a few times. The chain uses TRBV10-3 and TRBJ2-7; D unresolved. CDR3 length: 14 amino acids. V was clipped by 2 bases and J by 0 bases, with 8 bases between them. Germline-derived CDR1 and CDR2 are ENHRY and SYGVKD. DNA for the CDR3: TGTGCCATCAGTGAGATTATCCCCTCCTACGAGCAGTACTTC. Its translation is CAISEIIPSYEQYF.

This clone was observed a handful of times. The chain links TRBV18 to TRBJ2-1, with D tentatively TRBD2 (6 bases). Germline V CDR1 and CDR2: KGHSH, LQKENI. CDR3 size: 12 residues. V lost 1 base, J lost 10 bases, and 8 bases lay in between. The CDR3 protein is CASSPQGREQFF. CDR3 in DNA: TGTGCCAGCTCACCACAGGGGAGGGAGCAGTTCTTC. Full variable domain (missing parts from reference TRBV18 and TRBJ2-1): NAGVMQNPRHLVRRRGQEARLRCSPMKGHSHVYWYRQLPEEGLKFMVYLQKENIIDESGMPKERFSAEFPKEGPSILRIQQVVRGDSAAYFCASSPQGREQFFGPGTRLTVL.

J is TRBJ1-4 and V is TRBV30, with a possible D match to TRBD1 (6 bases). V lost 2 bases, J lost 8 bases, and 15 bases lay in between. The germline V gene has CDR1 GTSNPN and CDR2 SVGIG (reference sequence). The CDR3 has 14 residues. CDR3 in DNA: TGTGCCTGGAGTATTCTAAGGACAGCCGAAAAACTGTTTTTT. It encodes CAWSILRTAEKLFF. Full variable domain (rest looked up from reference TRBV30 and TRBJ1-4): SQTIHQWPATLVQPVGSPLSLECTVEGTSNPNLYWYRQAAGRGLQLLFYSVGIGQISSEVPQNLSASRPQDRQFILSSKKLLLSDSGFYLCAWSILRTAEKLFFGSGTQLSVL.

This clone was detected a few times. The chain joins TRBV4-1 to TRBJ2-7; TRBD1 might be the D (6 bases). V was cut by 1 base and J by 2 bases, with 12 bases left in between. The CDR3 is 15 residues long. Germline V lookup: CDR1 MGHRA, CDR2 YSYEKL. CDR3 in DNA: TGCGCCAGCAGCCAAGGAATACAGGGACCCTACGAGCAGTACTTC. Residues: CASSQGIQGPYEQYF.

CDR3 region: CASSPLGTEYGYTF. The CDR3 DNA reads TGTGCCAGCTCACCTCTTGGGACAGAGTATGGCTACACCTTC. V and J are TRBV18 and TRBJ1-2; TRBD1 agrees at 7 bases. V lost 3 bases, J lost 5 bases, and 6 bases stayed unmatched. The germline V gene encodes CDR1 KGHSH and CDR2 LQKENI. This CDR3 has 14 residues. Combining the CDR3 with reference TRBV18 and TRBJ1-2 gives the whole variable domain NAGVMQNPRHLVRRRGQEARLRCSPMKGHSHVYWYRQLPEEGLKFMVYLQKENIIDESGMPKERFSAEFPKEGPSILRIQQVVRGDSAAYFCASSPLGTEYGYTFGSGTRLTVV.

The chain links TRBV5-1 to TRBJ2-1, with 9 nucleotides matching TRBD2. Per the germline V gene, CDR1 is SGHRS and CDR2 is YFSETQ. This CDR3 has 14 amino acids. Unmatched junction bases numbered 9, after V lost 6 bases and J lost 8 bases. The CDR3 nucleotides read TGCGCCAGCACCTACAGCGGGGGGATCTATGAGCAGTTCTTC. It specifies CASTYSGGIYEQFF.

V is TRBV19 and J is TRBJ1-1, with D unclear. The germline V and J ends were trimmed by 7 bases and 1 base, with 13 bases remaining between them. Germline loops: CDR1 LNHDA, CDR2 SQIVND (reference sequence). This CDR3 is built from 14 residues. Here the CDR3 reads CASIAPAENTEAFF. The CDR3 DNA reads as TGTGCCAGTATAGCTCCCGCAGAGAACACTGAAGCTTTCTTT.

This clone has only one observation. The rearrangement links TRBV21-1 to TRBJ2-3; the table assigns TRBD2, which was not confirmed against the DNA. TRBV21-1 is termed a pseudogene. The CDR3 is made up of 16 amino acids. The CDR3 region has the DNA TGTGCCAGCAGGCAAGCTGTAGCAGTCATGCAAGATACGCAGTATTTT. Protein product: CASRQAVAVMQDTQYF.

The CDR3: CASSPSATPTGELFF. The CDR3 coding sequence is TGTGCCAGTAGTCCTTCGGCGACACCCACCGGGGAGCTGTTTTTT. This sequence joins TRBV19 and TRBJ2-2, with D unclear. Germline loops: CDR1 LNHDA, CDR2 SQIVND (reference sequence). The V end was cut by 5 bases, the J end by 4 bases, with 14 bases between. The CDR3 covers 15 residues.